A single sample gave rise to the 27 T cell receptor beta chains below, sequenced in a study of PD-1 blockade in classical Hodgkin lymphoma. Every one of the patients relapsed after autologous stem cell transplantation (brentuximab vedotin exposure was variable). Clones were read by immunoSEQ multiplex PCR, and TCRdb kept only the in-frame ones, dropping some. Of under 20,000 clones listed, approximately 84% are singletons. The source material was peripheral blood mononuclear cells (PBMCs), sampled at baseline. These receptors were taken from a human donor with classical Hodgkin lymphoma.

This chain joins TRBV9 and TRBJ2-2, with 7 bases fitting TRBD1. The CDR3 runs 15 residues. Trimming cost V 2 bases and J 7 bases; bases outside gene matches: 8. CDR1 and CDR2 from the germline V gene are SGDLS and YYNGEE. For the CDR3, the DNA is TGTGCCAGCAGCGTTGAGACAGGGTTGGGCGGGGAGCTGTTTTTT. This encodes CASSVETGLGGELFF.

Concerning this clone itself: Compared with germline, one end of the junction differs, possibly owing to a read error. The rearrangement joins TRBV6-1 to TRBJ1-6; no clear D gene. Germline values: CDR1 MNHNS, CDR2 SASEGT. The CDR3 runs to 13 residues. CDR3 bases: TGTGCCGGCAGAACTTCTTTCAATTCACCCCTCCACTTT. Protein product: CAGRTSFNSPLHF.

This chain connects TRBV7-9 to TRBJ1-2; D call uncertain. Germline loops: CDR1 SEHNR, CDR2 FQNEAQ (reference sequence). This CDR3 has 14 amino acids. Trimming took off 5 bases at V and 8 bases at J, with 18 bases between the two ends. The CDR3 DNA sequence: TGTGCCAGCAGCACTCAGGACCCAAACGAGGGCTACACCTTC. It is translated as CASSTQDPNEGYTF. Full variable domain (remainder filled in from reference TRBV7-9 and TRBJ1-2): DTGVSQNPRHKITKRGQNVTFRCDPISEHNRLYWYRQTLGQGPEFLTYFQNEAQLEKSRLLSDRFSAERPKGSFSTLEIQRTEQGDSAMYLCASSTQDPNEGYTFGSGTRLTVV.

The chain recombines TRBV4-3 with TRBJ2-1, with 8 bases matching TRBD1. The germline V gene has CDR1 LGHNA and CDR2 YSLEER. Trimming removed 4 bases from V and 7 bases from J; junction bases left unmatched: 12. The CDR3 runs 16 residues. This CDR3 reads CASSRRDRGGLNEQFF. Here the CDR3 DNA reads TGCGCCAGCAGCCGGAGAGACAGGGGAGGTTTGAATGAGCAGTTCTTC.

The rearrangement joins TRBV6-5 to TRBJ2-2; no clear D. V was cut by 2 bases and J by 7 bases, with 8 bases left in between. The CDR3 has 13 amino acids. Germline values: CDR1 MNHEY, CDR2 SVGAGI. Here the CDR3 DNA reads TGTGCCAGCAGTTACAGGAGTGGCGGGGAGCTGTTTTTT. This encodes CASSYRSGGELFF.

V and J are TRBV28 and TRBJ2-2; D gene unclear. Germline V lookup: CDR1 MDHEN, CDR2 SYDVKM. This CDR3 is built from 12 residues. Trimming shortened V by 7 bases and J by 7 bases, and 10 bases separated the two germline ends. The DNA for the CDR3 is TGTGCCAGCAAGATCGGCATCGGGGAGCTGTTTTTT. It yields the protein CASKIGIGELFF.

In its sample, this clone was seen once. The chain links TRBV28 to TRBJ1-6; D call uncertain. CDR1 is MDHEN and CDR2 is SYDVKM in the germline V gene. The CDR3 sequence is 17 residues long. Trimming pared 4 bases from V and 0 bases from J, leaving 13 bases between. The CDR3 DNA reads as TGTGCCAGCAGTTCCCTCCGGCAGCGCTCCTATAATTCACCCCTCCACTTT. This sequence encodes CASSSLRQRSYNSPLHF.

The chain combines TRBV30 with TRBJ2-7, with 8 bases lining up with TRBD1. The CDR3 has 13 amino acids. Per germline, CDR1 GTSNPN and CDR2 SVGIG (reference sequence). The J segment lost 2 bases and the V segment lost 5 bases, leaving 5 bases of the junction unmatched. The CDR3 DNA is TGTGCCTGGGTCCGGGACAGGCCCTACGAGCAGTACTTC. Encoded protein: CAWVRDRPYEQYF.

The chain uses TRBV6-6 and TRBJ2-2; maybe TRBD2 (5 bases). CDR1 is MNHNY, CDR2 SVGAGI, per germline (reference sequence). The CDR3 length is 15 residues. V was clipped by 2 bases and J by 0 bases, with 7 bases between them. The CDR3 region has the DNA TGTGCCAGCAGTTACGGGGAGCCGAACACCGGGGAGCTGTTTTTT. This encodes CASSYGEPNTGELFF.

This clone occurred a few times. The chain couples TRBV7-2 to TRBJ1-2; D ambiguous. V lost 9 bases and J lost 2, with 7 bases in between. The CDR3 is 11 amino acids. Per the germline V gene, CDR1 is SGHTA and CDR2 is FQGNSA. CDR3 sequence reads: CASGLNYGYTF. Here the CDR3 DNA reads TGTGCCAGTGGGCTGAACTATGGCTACACCTTC. Using reference TRBV7-2 and TRBJ1-2 for the parts outside the CDR3, the full variable domain is GAGVSQSPSNKVTEKGKDVELRCDPISGHTALYWYRQSLGQGLEFLIYFQGNSAPDKSGLPSDRFSAERTGGSVSTLTIQRTQQEDSAVYLCASGLNYGYTFGSGTRLTVV.

The rearrangement links TRBV19 to TRBJ2-3, with D perhaps matching TRBD1 or TRBD2 (6 bases each). This CDR3 is 16 amino acids long. Germline lookup yields CDR1 LNHDA and CDR2 SQIVND (reference sequence). Trimming stripped 3 bases from V and 0 bases from J, with 13 bases between. CDR3 sequence (DNA): TGTGCCAGTAGTATTCGGGGGCCAGCTAGCACAGATACGCAGTATTTT. It translates to CASSIRGPASTDTQYF.

This clone was detected once. The V gene is TRBV5-3, the J gene TRBJ1-6; D possibly corresponds to TRBD1 (6 bases). TRBV5-3 is an ORF, and what it does is uncertain. This CDR3 has 17 amino acids. The V end lost 1 base, the J end lost 1 base, and 12 bases lay between the germline ends. CDR3 DNA sequence: TGTGCCAGAAGCTTGCGGCCAAGGGGGTCCTATAATTCACCCCTCCACTTT. Translation gives CARSLRPRGSYNSPLHF.

This chain joins TRBV19 and TRBJ1-1; D is unclear. Germline V lookup: CDR1 LNHDA, CDR2 SQIVND (reference sequence). The V gene lost 1 base and the J gene lost 2 bases, with 11 bases spanning the gap. The CDR3 loop spans 15 amino acids. CDR3 residues: CASSIGLEGNTEAFF. CDR3 nucleotide sequence: TGTGCCAGTAGTATAGGTCTAGAAGGAAACACTGAAGCTTTCTTT.

The chain couples TRBV19 to TRBJ2-7; D might be TRBD1 (6 bases). Deletions cut 4 bases from V and 5 bases from J, with 6 bases between. This CDR3 is 11 amino acids long. Germline-derived CDR1 and CDR2 are LNHDA and SQIVND (reference sequence). The CDR3 is CASSTGDEQYF. The CDR3 coding sequence is TGTGCCAGTAGTACAGGGGACGAGCAGTACTTC.

The rearrangement uses TRBV18 and TRBJ2-4; maybe TRBD1 (6 bases). Germline V CDR1 and CDR2: KGHSH, LQKENI. The CDR3 runs 16 residues. V was trimmed by 3 bases and J by 9 bases, leaving 21 bases between them. In DNA form, the CDR3 reads TGTGCCAGCTCACCCCAGACAGGCCCCTTAGCCGGCATTCAGTACTTC. Its translation: CASSPQTGPLAGIQYF.

The CDR3 is CASSASGGASYEQYF. For the CDR3, the DNA is TGTGCCAGCAGTGCTAGCGGGGGGGCCTCGTACGAGCAGTACTTC. V and J are TRBV28 and TRBJ2-7, with 12 bases that match TRBD2. This CDR3 has 15 residues. Trimming cost V 5 bases and J 4 bases; bases outside gene matches: 6. Germline CDR1 is MDHEN and CDR2 is SYDVKM.

J is TRBJ1-4 and V is TRBV4-1; D is unresolved. The V gene lost 0 bases and the J gene lost 4 bases, with 21 bases spanning the gap. The V gene's germline CDR1 is MGHRA and CDR2 YSYEKL. The CDR3 covers 19 residues. This chain's CDR3 is CASSQDSMGGRAFNEKLFF. CDR3 bases: TGCGCCAGCAGCCAAGATTCGATGGGAGGTCGGGCCTTTAATGAAAAACTGTTTTTT.

The V and J genes are TRBV7-8 and TRBJ1-2, with D tentatively TRBD1 (6 bases). The CDR3 runs to 15 residues. In germline, CDR1 is SGHVS, CDR2 FQNEAQ. With 2 bases removed from V and 0 bases from J, the gap between germline ends came to 10 bases. CDR3 nucleotide sequence: TGTGCCAGCAGCTTACAGGGGCTCGCTAACTATGGCTACACCTTC. Protein: CASSLQGLANYGYTF.

The rearrangement links TRBV27 to TRBJ2-5; D is perhaps TRBD1 (6 bases). Between the trimmed V and J ends, which lost 1 base and 5 bases, there was a span of 14 bases. Germline CDR1 is MNHEY and CDR2 is SMNVEV (reference sequence). The CDR3 runs 15 residues. The CDR3 loop is CASSLLQGMGETQYF. As DNA, the CDR3 is TGTGCCAGCAGTTTATTGCAGGGGATGGGTGAGACCCAGTACTTC.

V is TRBV28 and J is TRBJ2-3; 9 bases align to TRBD1. This CDR3 is 15 amino acids long. Germline CDR1 and CDR2: MDHEN and SYDVKM. V shed 5 bases and J 2 bases; nucleotides not matched to a gene: 5. The DNA of the CDR3 is TGTGCCAGCAGTAACCGGGACAGGGTCACAGATACGCAGTATTTT. Its translation is CASSNRDRVTDTQYF.

The genes are TRBV28 and TRBJ2-1; D possibly matches TRBD1 or TRBD2 (5 bases each). V lost 5 bases and J lost 6, with 17 bases in between. There are 15 residues in the CDR3. CDR1 is MDHEN and CDR2 is SYDVKM in the germline V gene. In DNA form, the CDR3 reads TGTGCCAGCAGTCCTCGACCGGGACCCATCAATGAGCAGTTCTTC. Its protein is CASSPRPGPINEQFF.

This chain links TRBV4-1 with TRBJ2-1; D gene uncertain. Trimming left V 0 bases short and J 4 bases short, with 7 bases between. The CDR3 is made up of 14 amino acids. Germline CDR1 and CDR2: MGHRA and YSYEKL. The CDR3 is CASSQDNAYNEQFF. DNA of the CDR3: TGCGCCAGCAGCCAAGATAACGCTTACAATGAGCAGTTCTTC.

Here the CDR3 DNA reads TGCGCCAGCACCACCGGGGGGAACACTGAAGCTTTCTTT. Protein product: CASTTGGNTEAFF. The chain links TRBV4-1 to TRBJ1-1; perhaps TRBD1 as D (5 bases). The V end was cut by 7 bases, the J end by 1 base, with 10 bases between. Germline V gives CDR1 MGHRA, CDR2 YSYEKL. CDR3 length equals 13 residues.

This chain uses TRBV7-6 with TRBJ2-1, with TRBD2 matching over 9 bases. The CDR3 totals 18 residues. Looked up from germline, CDR1 is SGHVS and CDR2 is FNYEAQ. Germline trimming cut 5 bases from V and 9 bases from J; bases unmatched to any gene: 20. The CDR3 sequence: CASSQKGLALGRGGEQFF. CDR3 coding DNA: TGTGCCAGCAGCCAGAAGGGACTAGCTCTGGGACGTGGGGGTGAGCAGTTCTTC.

In this sample, this clone turned up a few times. CDR3 protein: CASSLVVAGVPYNEQFF. The DNA of the CDR3 is TGTGCCAGCAGCTTAGTAGTAGCGGGGGTCCCATACAATGAGCAGTTCTTC. This chain connects TRBV7-2 to TRBJ2-1, with 9 bases matching TRBD2. Trimming cost V 1 base and J 4 bases; bases outside gene matches: 8. CDR3 length: 17 amino acids. The germline V gene has CDR1 SGHTA and CDR2 FQGNSA.

The V gene is TRBV2, the J gene TRBJ1-5; 8 bases line up with TRBD1. CDR3 length: 13 amino acids. Germline values: CDR1 SNHLY, CDR2 FYNNEI. With V trimmed by 8 bases and J by 6 bases, 6 bases remained unmatched. Here the CDR3 reads CASRGQGSQPQHF. CDR3 coding DNA: TGTGCCAGCCGTGGACAGGGAAGTCAGCCCCAGCATTTT.

This chain connects TRBV15 to TRBJ1-5; D is undetermined. This CDR3 comprises 10 residues. Germline V gene sequence: CDR1 LNHNV, CDR2 YYDKDF (reference sequence). Trimming removed 5 bases at V and 11 bases at J, with 7 bases between. The CDR3 DNA reads as TGTGCCACCAGCGCCGAGTCCCAGCATTTT. This sequence encodes CATSAESQHF.